The 2 T cell receptor beta chains below come from one sample, sequenced in a study of T cell repertoires in cytomegalovirus infection. MiXCR was run by TCRdb on the reads, yielding one entry per CDR3 protein. Of 350,000 to 400,000 distinct CDR3 sequences in the sample, roughly a third were seen once. No antigen has been identified for these receptors. Sequencing was performed on cultured PBMCs, taken from culture after CMV antigen stimulation. The origin of the receptors is a human donor in good health (CMV status not recorded). Some clones in this sample may be carry-over from other donors' samples.

This clonotype was seen at least ten times. In nucleotides, the CDR3 is TGTGCCAGCACCACTGGGGGCACAGATACGCAGTATTTT. Translating it yields CASTTGGTDTQYF. This chain uses TRBV12-3 or TRBV12-4 with TRBJ2-3; no clear D gene. CDR3 length: 13 residues. The V gene lost 7 bases and the J gene lost 1 base, with 9 bases spanning the gap.

This clonotype has ten or more counts. V gene TRBV7-2 combines with J gene TRBJ1-1; D is possibly TRBD1 (6 bases). The germline CDR1 and CDR2 sequences are SGHTA and FQGNSA. The CDR3 is 13 residues long. Trimming pared 4 bases from V and 2 bases from J, leaving 8 bases between. The CDR3 protein is CASSWDINTEAFF. DNA for the CDR3: TGTGCCAGCAGCTGGGACATTAACACTGAAGCTTTCTTT.